The text below deals with one T cell receptor (beta chain). These data come from a study of blood T cell repertoires in COVID-19. In the study overall: Sites in the United States, Italy and Spain provided acute and convalescent COVID-19 samples. The cDNA or gDNA used as material had been derived from T cells, B-cell-depleted T cells, or PBMCs.

Source study methods: Amplification of reference gene primers provided the estimated nucleated cell counts. Measured with immunoSEQ multiplex PCR; TCRdb has only the in-frame clones, and not every one. V and J calls and clone size are those listed in that table; D and trimming were worked out from the DNA. The table records more than 45,000 clones, about nine tenths of them present only once. The sample comprised peripheral blood. The TCR was taken from a man aged 55-75 years with active or convalescent COVID-19.

CDR3 protein: CASSFQGLAGGSYNEQFF. CDR3 nucleotide sequence: TGTGCCAGCAGTTTCCAAGGACTAGCGGGGGGAAGCTACAATGAGCAGTTCTTC. This chain joins TRBV28 and TRBJ2-1, with 14 bases fitting TRBD2. Trimming at V came to 3 bases and at J to 3 bases, leaving 7 bases not matched to a gene. From germline, CDR1 is MDHEN and CDR2 SYDVKM. This CDR3 contains 18 residues. The variable domain in full, with the rest retrieved from reference TRBV28 and TRBJ2-1, is DVKVTQSSRYLVKRTGEKVFLECVQDMDHENMFWYRQDPGLGLRLIYFSYDVKMKEKGDIPEGYSVSREKKERFSLILESASTNQTSMYLCASSFQGLAGGSYNEQFFGPGTRLTVL.